These T cell receptor beta chains were read from a single sample in a study of shared clonotypes between healthy human individuals. The table came from immunoSEQ multiplex PCR; TCRdb's copy has only in-frame clones and leaves some out. The profile shows some 2.1 million clones, roughly 94% of them singletons. Specimen: naive CD8+ T cells sorted from blood. These receptors originate from a man younger than 35 in good health. Both conserved end residues are part of each CDR3. The D gene is left open where the match is weak.

J: TRBJ1-2; length: 13; D: -; V: TRBV28; CDR3: CASRQDDNYGYTF; DNA: TGTGCCAGCAGACAGGATGATAACTATGGCTACACCTTC
J: TRBJ2-7; length: 13; D: TRBD1; V: TRBV4-1; CDR3: CASSTDRGHEQYF; DNA: TGCGCCAGCAGCACGGACAGGGGTCACGAGCAGTACTTC
J: TRBJ2-7; length: 12; D: -; V: TRBV27; CDR3: CASSFVGGEQYF; DNA: TGTGCCAGCAGTTTTGTCGGGGGCGAGCAGTACTTC
J: TRBJ2-1; length: 13; D: -; V: TRBV6-5; CDR3: CASSYGQPGEQFF; DNA: TGTGCCAGCAGTTACGGACAGCCTGGGGAGCAGTTCTTC
J: TRBJ2-7; length: 15; D: -; V: TRBV5-7; CDR3: CASSIPQGVDYEQYF; DNA: TGTGCCAGCAGCATCCCACAGGGAGTTGACTACGAGCAGTACTTC
J: TRBJ1-2; length: 15; D: TRBD1; V: TRBV6-1; CDR3: CASSEIRTGGDGYTF; DNA: TGTGCCAGCAGTGAAATTAGGACAGGGGGCGATGGCTACACCTTC
J: TRBJ1-2; length: 15; D: TRBD1; V: TRBV29-1; CDR3: CSVLGGDSQNYGYTF; DNA: TGCAGCGTCCTGGGAGGGGACAGCCAAAACTATGGCTACACCTTC
J: TRBJ2-7; length: 12; D: -; V: TRBV25-1; CDR3: CASTGQGNEQYF; DNA: TGTGCCAGCACGGGGCAGGGAAACGAGCAGTACTTC
J: TRBJ2-7; length: 13; D: -; V: TRBV9; CDR3: CASSVVSAYEQYF; DNA: TGTGCCAGCAGCGTAGTCTCAGCGTACGAGCAGTACTTC
J: TRBJ2-7; length: 13; D: TRBD1; V: TRBV30; CDR3: CAWETGGGYEQYF; DNA: TGTGCCTGGGAGACAGGGGGCGGATACGAGCAGTACTTC
J: TRBJ2-5; length: 11; D: -; V: TRBV5-7; CDR3: CASPGPETQYF; DNA: TGTGCCAGCCCTGGGCCGGAGACCCAGTACTTC
J: TRBJ2-1; length: 13; D: -; V: TRBV7-9; CDR3: CASSLGQSNKQFF; DNA: TGTGCCAGCAGCTTGGGCCAAAGCAATAAGCAGTTCTTC
J: TRBJ2-7; length: 14; D: TRBD2; V: TRBV7-2; CDR3: CASSLGGGVYEQYF; DNA: TGTGCCAGCAGCTTAGGCGGGGGTGTATACGAGCAGTACTTC